The rows below give T cell receptor beta chains drawn from one sample of a study of beta chain features in type 1 diabetes. Libraries were prepared by immunoSEQ multiplex PCR; TCRdb keeps only in-frame clonotypes and omits some of them. This table has about 240,000 clones, about 15% appearing once. Sequencing was performed on naive CD4+ T cells from blood. These receptor sequences come from a man aged 25 to 45 with type 1 diabetes. Both conserved end residues are part of each CDR3. Fields, in order: J gene, clone size, V gene, CDR3 protein. A row's size may be missing; if present it is once, few, many or a size class.

j_call: TRBJ1-4
clone_size: -
v_call: TRBV4-2
cdr3_aa: CASSLPAGGAYEKLFF

j_call: TRBJ1-1
clone_size: -
v_call: TRBV6-1
cdr3_aa: CASMALTGGRTEAFF

j_call: TRBJ2-1
clone_size: few
v_call: TRBV5-1
cdr3_aa: CASSPTLAGGPNEQFF

j_call: TRBJ1-1
clone_size: -
v_call: TRBV9
cdr3_aa: CASSDRDTEAFF

j_call: TRBJ1-1
clone_size: -
v_call: TRBV20-1
cdr3_aa: CSARQAEEAFF

j_call: TRBJ1-5
clone_size: few
v_call: TRBV7-9
cdr3_aa: CASSLVTGGGNQPQHF

j_call: TRBJ1-3
clone_size: few
v_call: TRBV19
cdr3_aa: CASSHDTGNTIYF

j_call: TRBJ1-1
clone_size: few
v_call: TRBV29-1
cdr3_aa: CSGNRGGTEAFF

j_call: TRBJ2-3
clone_size: few
v_call: TRBV7-9
cdr3_aa: CASSLGLASTDTQYF

j_call: TRBJ2-5
clone_size: -
v_call: TRBV30
cdr3_aa: CASSSGIQETQYF

j_call: TRBJ2-1
clone_size: -
v_call: TRBV27
cdr3_aa: CASSLAWYNEQFF

j_call: TRBJ1-3
clone_size: -
v_call: TRBV4-1
cdr3_aa: CASSQPVQGPGNTIYF

j_call: TRBJ2-3
clone_size: -
v_call: TRBV11-3
cdr3_aa: CASSGQGLTDTQYF

j_call: TRBJ2-6
clone_size: -
v_call: TRBV5-1
cdr3_aa: CASSSRDRISGANVLTF

j_call: TRBJ2-6
clone_size: -
v_call: TRBV19
cdr3_aa: CASTGASGANVLTF

j_call: TRBJ1-1
clone_size: few
v_call: TRBV7-2
cdr3_aa: CASSPQEGLEAFF

j_call: TRBJ2-5
clone_size: -
v_call: TRBV2
cdr3_aa: CASSLRGGETQYF

j_call: TRBJ2-3
clone_size: few
v_call: TRBV18
cdr3_aa: CASSPTTGDTQYF

j_call: TRBJ2-7
clone_size: -
v_call: TRBV25-1
cdr3_aa: CASSDPAVSYEQYF

j_call: TRBJ2-7
clone_size: few
v_call: TRBV5-6
cdr3_aa: CASSAEVTGRYEQYF

j_call: TRBJ2-1
clone_size: -
v_call: TRBV11-2
cdr3_aa: CASSLGDREHNEQFF

j_call: TRBJ2-1
clone_size: -
v_call: TRBV14
cdr3_aa: CASSPLAGSYNEQFF

j_call: TRBJ1-4
clone_size: -
v_call: TRBV5-1
cdr3_aa: CASSLWQGGEKLFF

j_call: TRBJ2-3
clone_size: few
v_call: TRBV18
cdr3_aa: CASSPTSGPHPDTQYF

j_call: TRBJ1-5
clone_size: -
v_call: TRBV29-1
cdr3_aa: CSVEEGGGPQHF

j_call: TRBJ2-3
clone_size: -
v_call: TRBV7-9
cdr3_aa: CASSSPGTDTQYF

j_call: TRBJ2-2
clone_size: few
v_call: TRBV6-5
cdr3_aa: CASTRRPAGELFF

j_call: TRBJ2-3
clone_size: -
v_call: TRBV30
cdr3_aa: CAWDREGARDTQYF

j_call: TRBJ2-1
clone_size: -
v_call: TRBV5-1
cdr3_aa: CASSPRQGDYNEQFF

j_call: TRBJ1-5
clone_size: -
v_call: TRBV9
cdr3_aa: CASSEGPSRNQPQHF

j_call: TRBJ2-5
clone_size: -
v_call: TRBV7-9
cdr3_aa: CASSRQLRGAGETQYF

j_call: TRBJ2-7
clone_size: -
v_call: TRBV9
cdr3_aa: CASSVGGGRTYEQYF

j_call: TRBJ2-5
clone_size: few
v_call: TRBV29-1
cdr3_aa: CSVGQGLETQYF

j_call: TRBJ1-5
clone_size: -
v_call: TRBV27
cdr3_aa: CASSPSFYRFSNQPQHF

j_call: TRBJ1-1
clone_size: -
v_call: TRBV19
cdr3_aa: CASSSIPGHTEAFF

j_call: TRBJ2-2
clone_size: few
v_call: TRBV28
cdr3_aa: CASSLSRDRDTGELFF

j_call: TRBJ1-4
clone_size: few
v_call: TRBV5-1
cdr3_aa: CASREASRDEKLFF

j_call: TRBJ2-1
clone_size: few
v_call: TRBV19
cdr3_aa: CASSLRTSDEQFF

j_call: TRBJ2-1
clone_size: few
v_call: TRBV9
cdr3_aa: CASSRGNSYNEQFF

j_call: TRBJ2-5
clone_size: few
v_call: TRBV7-2
cdr3_aa: CASSLAWTGVGETQYF

j_call: TRBJ2-7
clone_size: -
v_call: TRBV6-5
cdr3_aa: CASRGGPFSYEQYF